This record looks at one T cell receptor (beta chain) sequence and its context. Its target is not known. Treatment indicated: about 20 received Ad26.COV2.S at low or high dose, single or two shots; 5 received placebo; per-sample allocation not given. Following the first vaccine or placebo injection, samples were taken on day 63. This record comes from a study of Ad26.COV2.S vaccination and SARS-CoV-2 variants. Study at large: In the COV1001 trial, the donor was in the Ad26.COV2.S arm.

Method: immunoSEQ multiplex PCR; TCRdb's copy keeps in-frame clones and lacks some. Of 500,000 or so clones listed, around 90% are singletons. Study-level points and caveats: Substantial post-vaccination breadth of spike-specific CD8+ and CD4+ T cell responses was reported. Vaccine recipients had higher spike-specific TCR breadth than placebo recipients. For non-spike TCRs, breadth in vaccine recipients resembled that in placebo recipients.

CDR1 LGHNA and CDR2 YNFKEQ come from the germline V gene. The ends were cut back, 1 base at V and 3 bases at J, with 9 bases in the middle. This CDR3 comprises 14 residues. The sample consisted of peripheral blood, taken in a trial of Ad26.COV2.S vaccine versus placebo. The sequence was collected from a person aged 18 to 59 who received the Ad26.COV2.S COVID-19 vaccine or a placebo. The V gene is TRBV4-2, the J gene TRBJ1-2; D call uncertain. The CDR3 loop reads CASSQGVGDYGYTF. CDR3 bases: TGTGCCAGCAGCCAAGGGGTGGGAGACTATGGCTACACCTTC.